The rows below give T cell receptor beta chains drawn from one sample of a study of graft-versus-host responses after intestinal transplantation. No antigens are known for them. Repertoires were generated with immunoSEQ multiplex PCR, while TCRdb's copy carries only in-frame clones and drops some. The sample consists of about 110,000 clones, 93% of them appearing once. The sequencing used unstimulated CD8+ T cells sorted from spleen or lymph node cells, collected before intestinal transplant. All receptors derive from a human donor who received an intestinal transplant. Both conserved end residues are part of each CDR3. The D gene is left open where the match is weak. Clone size appears in some rows only: once, few, many, or a class for an expanded clone.

D gene	V gene	J gene	clone size	CDR3 protein	CDR3 DNA
-	TRBV27	TRBJ1-2	-	CASSGDTYGYTF	TGTGCCAGCAGTGGGGACACCTATGGCTACACCTTC
-	TRBV5-4	TRBJ2-2	-	CASSLMGRGTGELFF	TGTGCCAGCAGCTTGATGGGGCGAGGCACCGGGGAGCTGTTTTTT
-	TRBV9	TRBJ2-3	-	CASSVGGAADTQYF	TGTGCCAGCAGCGTAGGAGGCGCCGCAGATACGCAGTATTTT
TRBD2	TRBV2	TRBJ2-7	-	CASSELGRSYEQYF	TGTGCCAGCAGTGAACTCGGGAGGTCATACGAGCAGTACTTC
TRBD2	TRBV27	TRBJ2-7	-	CASSSTGTSGRTPYEQYF	TGTGCCAGCAGTTCTACCGGGACTAGCGGGAGGACCCCGTACGAGCAGTACTTC
-	TRBV15	TRBJ1-2	-	CATSRDPPKDYGYTF	TGTGCCACCAGCAGAGATCCGCCCAAAGACTATGGCTACACCTTC
-	TRBV20-1	TRBJ2-7	-	CSARARVEQYF	TGCAGTGCTAGGGCCAGGGTGGAGCAGTACTTC
-	TRBV20-1	TRBJ1-1	-	CSARPGRAFF	TGCAGTGCGAGACCGGGGAGGGCTTTCTTT
-	TRBV15	TRBJ1-5	-	CATGDPGNSNQPQHF	TGTGCCACCGGGGATCCGGGAAATAGCAATCAGCCCCAGCATTTT
-	TRBV27	TRBJ2-3	-	CASSHPRLAGSTDTQYF	TGTGCCAGCAGTCACCCACGTTTGGCGGGAAGTACAGATACGCAGTATTTT
TRBD2	TRBV25-1	TRBJ2-7	-	CASSEWGLAGYEQYF	TGTGCCAGCAGTGAATGGGGACTAGCGGGCTACGAGCAGTACTTC
-	TRBV27	TRBJ2-3	-	CASSSNLAGGGTDTQYF	TGTGCCAGCAGTTCAAACCTGGCCGGAGGAGGCACAGATACGCAGTATTTT
TRBD1	TRBV27	TRBJ1-1	-	CASSLKRTGRPAFF	TGTGCCAGCAGTTTAAAAAGGACAGGGCGGCCAGCTTTCTTT
-	TRBV9	TRBJ2-2	-	CASSTQGGNGELFF	TGTGCCAGCAGCACTCAGGGGGGGAACGGGGAGCTGTTTTTT
-	TRBV4-1	TRBJ1-5	-	CASSQEFTLGQPQHF	TGCGCCAGCAGCCAAGAATTTACGCTAGGGCAGCCCCAGCATTTT
-	TRBV7-9	TRBJ1-5	once	CASSLEGGGQPQHF	TGTGCCAGCAGCTTAGAGGGGGGGGGTCAGCCCCAGCATTTT
-	TRBV5-1	TRBJ1-1	once	CASSRPTEGFTEAFF	TGCGCCAGCAGCCGCCCGACGGAAGGTTTCACTGAAGCTTTCTTT
-	TRBV27	TRBJ2-2	-	CASSLQQGNTGELFF	TGTGCCAGCAGTTTACAACAGGGGAACACCGGGGAGCTGTTTTTT
TRBD2	TRBV7-7	TRBJ2-5	once	CASSPSPGLARETQYF	TGTGCTAGCAGCCCTTCCCCGGGACTAGCTCGAGAGACCCAGTACTTC
-	TRBV2	TRBJ2-4	-	CASSEETSGKNIQYF	TGTGCCAGCAGTGAAGAGACTAGTGGCAAAAACATTCAGTACTTC
TRBD1	TRBV6-1	TRBJ2-7	-	CASSGYGQGAPYEQYF	TGTGCCAGCAGTGGATATGGACAGGGAGCCCCTTACGAGCAGTACTTC
-	TRBV21-1	TRBJ1-2	-	CASSNGQHGYTF	TGTGCCAGCAGCAACGGACAGCATGGCTACACCTTC
-	TRBV2	TRBJ2-7	-	CASSEAPLLGSFYEQYF	TGTGCCAGCAGTGAAGCCCCCCTGCTCGGCAGTTTTTACGAGCAGTACTTC
TRBD1	TRBV7-6	TRBJ1-1	-	CASSLQGEGTEAFF	TGTGCCAGCAGCCTGCAGGGGGAGGGAACTGAAGCTTTCTTT
TRBD1	TRBV7-9	TRBJ1-5	-	CASSPGQGHQPQHF	TGTGCCAGCAGTCCTGGACAGGGCCATCAGCCCCAGCATTTT
-	TRBV19	TRBJ1-2	-	CASSPPGVGYGYTF	TGTGCCAGTAGTCCCCCGGGGGTTGGCTATGGCTACACCTTC
TRBD2	TRBV25-1	TRBJ2-1	-	CASSVPSGEQFF	TGTGCCAGCAGTGTCCCTAGCGGGGAGCAGTTCTTC
TRBD1	TRBV19	TRBJ2-7	-	CASSIEPGQGLREQYF	TGTGCCAGTAGTATAGAACCAGGACAGGGGCTTCGGGAGCAGTACTTC
-	TRBV6-1	TRBJ1-2	-	CASSESGVGGYTF	TGTGCCAGCAGTGAATCCGGGGTTGGTGGCTACACCTTC
-	TRBV29-1	TRBJ2-5	-	CSAQRSDETQYF	TGCAGCGCCCAAAGGAGCGACGAGACCCAGTACTTC